The 2 T cell receptor beta chains below come from one sample, sequenced in a study of T cell changes during pregnancy in multiple sclerosis. The data were produced by immunoSEQ multiplex PCR, yet TCRdb's version contains in-frame clones alone and is incomplete. Counted here are about 48,000 clones, around 92% occurring once; the ten biggest clones make up approximately 0.9%. The sequences come from CD4+ T cells from peripheral blood mononuclear cells, collected in the second trimester of pregnancy. These receptors all come from a female donor in good health, enrolled as a control in a pregnancy study.

The genes are TRBV5-1 and TRBJ1-1; 8 bases fit TRBD1. Germline trimming cut 5 bases from V and 2 bases from J; bases unmatched to any gene: 5. The CDR3 loop spans 14 amino acids. Germline V CDR1 and CDR2: SGHRS, YFSETQ. The CDR3 DNA follows: TGCGCCAGCAGATGGACAGGGATTAACACTGAAGCTTTCTTT. It is translated as CASRWTGINTEAFF.

The V call is TRBV30, the J call TRBJ1-6, with 9 bases that match TRBD1. With 3 bases clipped from V and 11 bases from J, the junction kept 8 bases outside the gene matches. CDR3 size: 14 residues. CDR1 and CDR2 from the germline V gene are GTSNPN and SVGIG (reference sequence). Here the CDR3 DNA reads TGTGCCTGGAGGTGGACAGGGGACTATGCACCCCTCCACTTT. Protein product: CAWRWTGDYAPLHF.